This T cell receptor beta chain emerged from a study of relationships among human T cell subsets. Broader study findings: Th1, Th2 and regulatory subsets overlapped substantially in CDR3 sequences. Bead-based sorting did not rule out CD4+CD8+ double-positive cells.

A word on this clonotype: Its cognate antigen is unknown.

From mRNA, alpha and beta CDR3 regions were amplified using semiquantitative ARM-PCR. ARM-PCR used tagged nested gene-specific primers, then communal superprimers for exponential amplification. TCRdb reprocessed the multiplex PCR reads with MiXCR, giving one entry per CDR3 protein. The table includes under 15,000 distinct CDR3 sequences, roughly 65% detected once. The CDR3 contains 13 residues. Trimming at V came to 5 bases and at J to 2 bases, leaving 3 bases not matched to a gene. From germline, CDR1 is SGHKS and CDR2 YYEKEE (reference sequence). After CD25, CD56 and CD294 bead selections, the flow-through was collected as Th1 cells. T cell subsets were isolated with magnetic beads coated with subset-specific monoclonal antibodies.

The chain joins TRBV5-5 to TRBJ2-7; 8 bases are a match to TRBD1. Specimen: CD4+ Th1 cells sorted from blood. This sequence was found in a man in his forties in good health. CDR3 amino acids: CASRDRVPYEQYF. CDR3 DNA sequence: TGTGCCAGCAGGGACAGGGTCCCCTACGAGCAGTACTTC.